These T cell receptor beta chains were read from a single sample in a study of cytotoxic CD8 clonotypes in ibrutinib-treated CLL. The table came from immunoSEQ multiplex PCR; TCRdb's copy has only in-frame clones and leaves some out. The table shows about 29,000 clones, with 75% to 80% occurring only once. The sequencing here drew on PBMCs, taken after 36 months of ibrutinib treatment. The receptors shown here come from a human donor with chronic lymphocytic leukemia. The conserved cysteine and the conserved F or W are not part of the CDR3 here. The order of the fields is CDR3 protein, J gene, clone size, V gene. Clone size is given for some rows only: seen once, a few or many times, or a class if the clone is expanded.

CDR3aa: ASSTAGELF; j_gene: TRBJ2-2; abundance: NA; v_gene: TRBV9
CDR3aa: ASSPGTAGDEQF; j_gene: TRBJ2-1; abundance: NA; v_gene: TRBV5-1
CDR3aa: ASSHSGTAETQY; j_gene: TRBJ2-5; abundance: NA; v_gene: TRBV4-1
CDR3aa: ASSTGGTNTGELF; j_gene: TRBJ2-2; abundance: NA; v_gene: TRBV4-3
CDR3aa: ASSLGASGGNTYNEQF; j_gene: TRBJ2-1; abundance: NA; v_gene: TRBV7-6
CDR3aa: SVENLLNTEAF; j_gene: TRBJ1-1; abundance: once; v_gene: TRBV29-1
CDR3aa: ATSRVEGSYNSPLH; j_gene: TRBJ1-6; abundance: NA; v_gene: TRBV15
CDR3aa: ASSYSRVESGQY; j_gene: TRBJ2-7; abundance: few; v_gene: TRBV6-5
CDR3aa: ASSALGSGNSPLH; j_gene: TRBJ1-6; abundance: once; v_gene: TRBV2
CDR3aa: ASSLDFEGGQETQY; j_gene: TRBJ2-5; abundance: NA; v_gene: TRBV11-2
CDR3aa: ASSEGAVSSYEQY; j_gene: TRBJ2-7; abundance: NA; v_gene: TRBV2
CDR3aa: ASSEDREVV; j_gene: TRBJ2-1; abundance: NA; v_gene: TRBV27
CDR3aa: ASSSPGGSEKLF; j_gene: TRBJ1-4; abundance: NA; v_gene: TRBV5-1
CDR3aa: ASNPGGDQPQH; j_gene: TRBJ1-5; abundance: NA; v_gene: TRBV9
CDR3aa: ASSLRGSGGDTQY; j_gene: TRBJ2-3; abundance: NA; v_gene: TRBV5-1
CDR3aa: ASSLGGESGF; j_gene: TRBJ2-1; abundance: NA; v_gene: TRBV7-9
CDR3aa: ASSEWDRQETQY; j_gene: TRBJ2-5; abundance: NA; v_gene: TRBV2